This T cell receptor beta chain was identified during a study of T-cell reconstitution after alpha-beta-depleted transplantation in children. This clonotype occurred many times. The CDR3 runs to 11 residues. Deletions cut 2 bases from V and 6 bases from J, with 3 bases between. For TCRbeta, the library was prepared with unique molecular identifiers. TCRdb itself ran the PCR reads through MiXCR, one entry per CDR3 protein. The table lists about 480,000 distinct CDR3 sequences, about an eighth of them singletons. The gene calls are TRBV12-3 or TRBV12-4 and TRBJ2-3; no firm D call. The TCR comes from a human donor who donated a stem cell graft to a child with combined immunodeficiency. The material was PBMCs from the stem cell graft donor, obtained from the stem cell graft. CDR3 loop: CASSLMDTQYF. In DNA, the CDR3 is TGTGCCAGCAGTTTAATGGATACGCAGTATTTT.